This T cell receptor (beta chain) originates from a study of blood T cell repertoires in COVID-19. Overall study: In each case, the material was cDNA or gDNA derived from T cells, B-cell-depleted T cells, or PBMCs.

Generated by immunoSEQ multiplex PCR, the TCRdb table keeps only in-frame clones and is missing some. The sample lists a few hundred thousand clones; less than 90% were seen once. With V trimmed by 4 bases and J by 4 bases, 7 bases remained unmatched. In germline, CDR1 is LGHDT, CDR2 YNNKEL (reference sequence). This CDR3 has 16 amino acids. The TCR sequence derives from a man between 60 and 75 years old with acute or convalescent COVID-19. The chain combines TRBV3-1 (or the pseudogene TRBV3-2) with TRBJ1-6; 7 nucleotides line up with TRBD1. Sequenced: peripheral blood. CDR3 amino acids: CASSPSRQGYNSPLHF. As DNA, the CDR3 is TGTGCCAGCAGCCCTTCCCGACAGGGTTATAATTCACCCCTCCACTTT.